This T cell receptor (beta chain) was captured by sequencing in a study of T cells in localized non-small cell lung cancer. Study-wide results and caveats: In adjacent lung appeared a median around 56 of the top 100 tumor clones. Uninvolved nearby lung showed the greatest T cell clonality, exceeding that found in tumor.

The data were produced by immunoSEQ multiplex PCR, yet TCRdb's version contains in-frame clones alone and is incomplete. The sample records some 54,000 clones, around 82% being singletons. In its sample, this clone was seen once. Its target is not known. V trimming: 3 bases; J trimming: 1 base; junction bases outside the gene matches: 9. The germline V gene encodes CDR1 SGDLS and CDR2 YYNGEE. The CDR3 is 17 amino acids. Sequencing used PBMCs, obtained before any cancer treatment. The J gene is TRBJ2-1, the V gene TRBV9, with TRBD2 matching 8 bases. The TCR comes from a woman aged 40-70 years with stage II lung adenocarcinoma. The CDR3 coding sequence is TGTGCCAGCAGCGCCGCGGGGGGCCGCTTTTCCTACAATGAGCAGTTCTTC. This sequence encodes CASSAAGGRFSYNEQFF.